This TCR beta chain was captured by sequencing in a study of T cell repertoires in cytomegalovirus infection. Study background: Public TCR beta signatures provided an indication of both CMV infection and a matching HLA type. Study-wide findings and caveats: Adding up the frequency of public TCR beta families identified people who carried CMV plus the relevant HLA. Within the response measured ex vivo, HLA-C-restricted CMV-specific TCR beta clonotypes were dominant.

This clonotype came up many times. The antigen is unknown. Via MiXCR, TCRdb re-called the reads, giving one row per CDR3 protein. The table records around 630,000 distinct CDR3 sequences, 20% to 30% of them present only once. CDR1 and CDR2 (germline): SGHAT, FQNNGV. Germline trimming cut 0 bases from V and 6 bases from J; bases unmatched to any gene: 5. This CDR3 has 15 amino acids. Sequences were obtained from CD8+ T cells from PBMCs. The chain uses TRBV11-2 and TRBJ2-3, with TRBD2 matching over 8 bases. The receptor was isolated from a human donor in good health (CMV status not recorded). Some clones in this sample may be carry-over from other donors' samples. The CDR3: CASSLERGGPDTQYF. The CDR3 bases are TGTGCCAGCAGCTTAGAACGGGGGGGGCCCGATACGCAGTATTTT.